The next 3 T cell receptor beta chains were all read from a single sample in a study of OX40 agonist ivuxolimab in advanced cancers. Produced via immunoSEQ multiplex PCR; TCRdb's table is partial and in-frame only. The sample shows tens of thousands of clones, roughly 87% of them seen only once. The sequencing used CD4+ or CD8+ T cells sorted from blood, collected in a trial of the OX40 agonist ivuxolimab. Receptors originate from an adult with an advanced solid tumor such as melanoma, head and neck, liver or kidney cancer.

The gene calls are TRBV5-4 and TRBJ2-6; D gene ambiguous. The V gene lost 0 bases and the J gene lost 4 bases, with 8 bases spanning the gap. Germline loops: CDR1 SGHNT, CDR2 YYREEE (reference sequence). The CDR3 has 15 residues. As DNA, the CDR3 is TGTGCCAGCAGCTTGGGGGGATGGGGGGCCAACGTCCTGACTTTC. This gives the protein CASSLGGWGANVLTF.

The gene calls are TRBV7-2 and TRBJ1-6; 10 positions match TRBD1. This CDR3 has 16 residues. Germline V lookup: CDR1 SGHTA, CDR2 FQGNSA. With V trimmed by 4 bases and J by 8 bases, 8 bases remained unmatched. CDR3 coding DNA: TGTGCCAGCAGCTGGATCCCGGGACAGGGGTATTCACCCCTCCACTTT. Translation gives CASSWIPGQGYSPLHF. Looking up the rest from reference TRBV7-2 and TRBJ1-6 gives the full variable domain: GAGVSQSPSNKVTEKGKDVELRCDPISGHTALYWYRQSLGQGLEFLIYFQGNSAPDKSGLPSDRFSAERTGGSVSTLTIQRTQQEDSAVYLCASSWIPGQGYSPLHFGNGTRLTVT.

This clone has only a few counts. The chain couples TRBV5-1 to TRBJ2-7; D gene uncertain. Per germline, CDR1 SGHRS and CDR2 YFSETQ. V lost 3 bases, J lost 6 bases, and 16 bases lay in between. This CDR3 is built from 14 residues. This chain's CDR3 is CASSSGVGNGEQYF. The CDR3 DNA reads TGCGCCAGCAGCTCGGGCGTAGGGAATGGCGAGCAGTACTTC.